The clone carrying this T cell receptor (beta chain) was recorded only once. The CDR3 has 16 residues. In germline, CDR1 is MGHRA, CDR2 YSYEKL. V lost 4 bases and J lost 7, with 20 bases in between. This specimen comes from a study of blood T cells in healthy people across ages. A J-beta primer mix and a sample-barcoded 5' primer were used in a second PCR of roughly 7 to 12 cycles. TCRdb re-called the 5' RACE reads with MiXCR, one entry per CDR3 protein. The profile covers approximately 1.5 million distinct CDR3 sequences, with about 35% appearing a single time and about 11% taken by the ten largest. J is TRBJ2-1 and V is TRBV4-1, with D tentatively TRBD1 or TRBD2 (6 bases each). The TCR was taken from a woman in her twenties or thirties in good health. Sequenced input: blood. The CDR3 nucleotides are TGCGCCAGCAGCCGAGACATCCGGGGGCCGGGGAATGAGCAGTTCTTC. Its protein product is CASSRDIRGPGNEQFF.